Sequencing of this TCR beta chain was carried out in a study of blood T cell repertoires in COVID-19. TCRdb keeps only in-frame clones here, not all; method: immunoSEQ multiplex PCR. Among under 25,000 clones listed, 87% were seen once. Comments on this clone: An end of the junction does not agree with germline; a read error may underlie this.

CDR1 and CDR2 from the germline V gene are MRHNA and SNTAGT. This CDR3 contains 14 residues. The genes are TRBV6-4 and TRBJ2-1, with 11 bases fitting TRBD2. The receptor was derived from a human donor with active COVID-19. The donor label of this sample is uncertain. The specimen sequenced was peripheral blood. This CDR3 is CASSETRTTSGRLF. The CDR3 DNA sequence: TGTGCCAGCAGCGAAACAAGAACAACTAGCGGGAGACTCTTC.